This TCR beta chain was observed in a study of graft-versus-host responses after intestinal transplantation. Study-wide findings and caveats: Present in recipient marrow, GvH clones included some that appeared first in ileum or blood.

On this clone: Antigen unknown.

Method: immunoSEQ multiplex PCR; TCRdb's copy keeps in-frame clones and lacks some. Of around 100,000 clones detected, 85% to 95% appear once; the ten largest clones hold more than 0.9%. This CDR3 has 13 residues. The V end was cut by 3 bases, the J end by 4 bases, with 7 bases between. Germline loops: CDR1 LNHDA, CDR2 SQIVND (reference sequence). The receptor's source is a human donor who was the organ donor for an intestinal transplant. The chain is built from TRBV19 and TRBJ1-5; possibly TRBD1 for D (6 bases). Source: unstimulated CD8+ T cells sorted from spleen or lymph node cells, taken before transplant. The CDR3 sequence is CASSITGNQPQHF. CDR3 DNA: TGTGCCAGTAGTATCACAGGGAATCAGCCCCAGCATTTT.